This T cell receptor beta chain is from a study of blood T cell repertoires in COVID-19. Sequencing used immunoSEQ multiplex PCR; TCRdb keeps in-frame clones, though not all of them. The profile shows approximately 76,000 clones, roughly 77% of them singletons. This clone was seen a single time. The sequencing input was peripheral blood. This receptor was taken from a woman between 65 and 79 years old with acute or convalescent COVID-19.

CDR3 bases: TGTGCCAGCAGCTTTATTGAGTCTGAAGCTTTCTTT. Its translation: CASSFIESEAFF. This chain connects TRBV11-2 to TRBJ1-1; D gene uncertain. CDR1 SGHAT and CDR2 FQNNGV come from the germline V gene. Trimming left V 3 bases short and J 6 bases short, with 8 bases between. There are 12 residues in the CDR3. The complete variable domain, with remaining parts taken from reference TRBV11-2 and TRBJ1-1, reads EAGVAQSPRYKIIEKRQSVAFWCNPISGHATLYWYQQILGQGPKLLIQFQNNGVVDDSQLPKDRFSAERLKGVDSTLKIQPAKLEDSAVYLCASSFIESEAFFGQGTRLTVV.